These 19 T cell receptor beta chains share one sample of origin, sequenced in a study of OX40 agonist ivuxolimab in advanced cancers. TCRdb keeps only in-frame clones here, not all; method: immunoSEQ multiplex PCR. The sample yields about 72,000 clones, around 90% seen once. This material consisted of CD4+ or CD8+ T cells sorted from blood, taken in a trial of the OX40 agonist ivuxolimab. The source is an adult with an advanced solid tumor such as melanoma, head and neck, liver or kidney cancer.

This chain uses TRBV6-6 with TRBJ2-5; D remains ambiguous. The J call could be wrong; TRBJ2-7 is a better fit for the DNA end. CDR1 is MNHNY, CDR2 SVGAGI, per germline (reference sequence). The CDR3 extends over 11 amino acids. CDR3 loop: CASRALYEQYF. The CDR3 DNA follows: TGTGCCAGCAGGGCGCTCTACGAGCAGTACTTC.

V is TRBV5-4 and J is TRBJ2-2; 12 positions agree with TRBD2. This CDR3 has 16 residues. The germline V gene has CDR1 SGHNT and CDR2 YYREEE (reference sequence). The trim removed 5 bases at V and 8 bases at J, leaving 10 bases unmatched. The CDR3 region has the DNA TGTGCCAGCAGTCCTAGACTAGCGGGGGTGAGGGGGGAGCTGTTTTTT. This codes for CASSPRLAGVRGELFF. Filled out from reference TRBV5-4 and TRBJ2-2, the complete variable domain reads ETGVTQSPTHLIKTRGQQVTLRCSSQSGHNTVSWYQQALGQGPQFIFQYYREEENGRGNFPPRFSGLQFPNYSSELNVNALELDDSALYLCASSPRLAGVRGELFFGEGSRLTVL.

This clone was observed a single time. The chain links TRBV29-1 to TRBJ2-3, with 9 bases fitting TRBD2. This CDR3 contains 14 residues. V trimming: 6 bases; J trimming: 3 bases; junction bases outside the gene matches: 7. CDR1 SQVTM and CDR2 ANQGSEA come from the germline V gene. CDR3 in amino acids: CSVQREVGTDTQYF. In DNA, the CDR3 is TGCAGCGTCCAGCGGGAGGTGGGGACAGATACGCAGTATTTT.

CDR3 protein: CASSEAAYTEAFF. The CDR3 region has the DNA TGTGCCAGCAGTGAAGCGGCATACACTGAAGCTTTCTTT. This chain uses TRBV6-1 with TRBJ1-1; D is unclear. The CDR3 loop spans 13 amino acids. Trimming left V 0 bases short and J 3 bases short, with 5 bases between. Germline loops: CDR1 MNHNS, CDR2 SASEGT.

The chain couples TRBV14 to TRBJ2-6; 8 nucleotides align to TRBD2. The junction had 4 bases not matched to a gene; V was cut back by 8 bases and J by 1 base. The CDR3 length is 15 residues. Germline V CDR1 and CDR2: SGHDN, FVKESK. The CDR3 DNA is TGTGCCAGCTCCGGCGGGGGGTCTGGGGCCAACGTCCTGACTTTC. Translated: CASSGGGSGANVLTF.

The gene calls are TRBV12-5 and TRBJ2-3; TRBD2 aligns across 9 bases. Germline V lookup: CDR1 LGHNT, CDR2 FRNRAP. Losses at the gene ends were 7 bases for V and 3 bases for J; bases not matched to a gene: 8. CDR3 size: 15 residues. The CDR3 DNA follows: TGTGCTAGTGCCCCGCGGGAGGGGGCAACAGATACGCAGTATTTT. Translated: CASAPREGATDTQYF.

Only a few counts were recorded for this clone. This sample also contains other DNA sequences that code for the same CDR3. The chain uses TRBV19 and TRBJ1-3; D call uncertain. The V end lost 6 bases, the J end lost 0 bases, and 9 bases lay between the germline ends. This CDR3 comprises 14 residues. Germline CDR1 and CDR2: LNHDA and SQIVND (reference sequence). Here the CDR3 reads CASREGYSGNTIYF. CDR3 nucleotide sequence: TGTGCCAGTAGGGAGGGATACTCTGGAAACACCATATATTTT.

This sequence joins TRBV13 and TRBJ2-1; a weak D match, TRBD2 (6 bases). The CDR3 totals 17 residues. Germline loops: CDR1 PRHDT, CDR2 FYEKMQ (reference sequence). The germline V and J ends were trimmed by 0 bases and 4 bases, with 16 bases remaining between them. CDR3 nucleotides: TGTGCCAGCAGCTTAGGTCCCGGGTCGGGGGTGTACAATGAGCAGTTCTTC. This translates into CASSLGPGSGVYNEQFF.

This rearrangement joins TRBV11-3 to TRBJ2-2; D not certain. This CDR3 contains 14 residues. The V gene lost 5 bases and the J gene lost 3 bases, with 10 bases spanning the gap. Per germline, CDR1 SGHNT and CDR2 YENEEA. This CDR3 reads CASSLTIDTGELFF. CDR3 DNA: TGTGCCAGCAGCCTAACAATAGACACCGGGGAGCTGTTTTTT.

V gene TRBV5-6 combines with J gene TRBJ2-3, with 10 bases aligning to TRBD1. The germline V gene encodes CDR1 SGHDT and CDR2 YYEEEE. The CDR3 spans 16 residues. The trim removed 4 bases at V and 1 base at J, leaving 6 bases unmatched. CDR3 bases: TGTGCCAGCAGCCTGGCAGGGACAGGGGGCACAGATACGCAGTATTTT. It encodes CASSLAGTGGTDTQYF.

The chain employs TRBV28 and TRBJ2-1; TRBD1 matches at 8 bases. Germline V CDR1 and CDR2: MDHEN, SYDVKM. This CDR3 is 13 amino acids long. Trimming cost V 5 bases and J 14 bases; bases outside gene matches: 11. The CDR3 protein is CASSLPYRGDKFF. The CDR3 nucleotides read TGTGCCAGCAGTCTACCCTACAGGGGGGATAAGTTCTTC.

The chain has TRBV4-2 and TRBJ1-6; D might be TRBD1 (5 bases). The CDR3 length is 19 residues. Germline assignment: CDR1 LGHNA and CDR2 YNFKEQ. V was clipped by 0 bases and J by 2 bases, with 17 bases between them. For the CDR3, the DNA is TGTGCCAGCAGCCAAGATGTAGCAGGGCCCGTTGCCTATAATTCACCCCTCCACTTT. This codes for CASSQDVAGPVAYNSPLHF.

This clone was detected a few times. The chain uses TRBV7-9 and TRBJ2-1, with 11 bases identical to TRBD2. The V segment lost 2 bases and the J segment 4 bases; nucleotides outside the gene matches: 7. The germline V gene has CDR1 SEHNR and CDR2 FQNEAQ (reference sequence). CDR3 length: 17 residues. CDR3 sequence reads: CASSLTGRLAGYNEQFF. The CDR3 nucleotides are TGTGCCAGCAGCTTAACCGGCCGACTAGCGGGGTACAATGAGCAGTTCTTC. Complete variable domain (other parts from reference TRBV7-9 and TRBJ2-1): DTGVSQNPRHKITKRGQNVTFRCDPISEHNRLYWYRQTLGQGPEFLTYFQNEAQLEKSRLLSDRFSAERPKGSFSTLEIQRTEQGDSAMYLCASSLTGRLAGYNEQFFGPGTRLTVL.

There are a few counts of this clone. The DNA for the CDR3 is TGCAGTGCTAGAGTAGAGCGGGGGCTGTTTTTT. This gives the protein CSARVERGLFF. This chain uses TRBV20-1 with TRBJ2-2, with 7 bases that match TRBD2. V was pared by 1 base and J by 13 bases, with 3 bases of the junction left unmatched. Germline CDR1 reads DFQATT; CDR2 reads SNEGSKA (reference sequence). This CDR3 comprises 11 residues.

This clone was picked up one time. The chain has TRBV9 and TRBJ2-3, with 7 nucleotides matching TRBD2. CDR1 is SGDLS and CDR2 is YYNGEE in the germline V gene. The CDR3 is made up of 16 amino acids. V dropped 0 bases and J dropped 0; count of bases not matched to a gene: 4. The CDR3 loop is CASSVGGSTSTDTQYF. The CDR3, as DNA: TGTGCCAGCAGCGTAGGCGGGAGCACAAGCACAGATACGCAGTATTTT. Filled out from reference TRBV9 and TRBJ2-3, the complete variable domain reads DSGVTQTPKHLITATGQRVTLRCSPRSGDLSVYWYQQSLDQGLQFLIQYYNGEERAKGNILERFSAQQFPDLHSELNLSSLELGDSALYFCASSVGGSTSTDTQYFGPGTRLTVL.

This clone was detected only once. The chain recombines TRBV7-2 with TRBJ2-3; a weak D match, TRBD1 (6 bases). V dropped 0 bases and J dropped 6 bases, with 16 bases sitting between them. The CDR3 has 16 amino acids. Germline V gives CDR1 SGHTA, CDR2 FQGNSA. CDR3 in amino acids: CASSLARARQADTQYF. CDR3 bases: TGTGCCAGCAGCTTAGCGCGGGCCCGACAGGCCGATACGCAGTATTTT.

This clone was observed a handful of times. The V gene is TRBV7-9, the J gene TRBJ2-5; D may correspond to TRBD1 or TRBD2 (6 bases each). V shed 4 bases and J shed 4 bases, with 13 bases lying between them. The CDR3 runs to 14 residues. Germline V CDR1 and CDR2: SEHNR, FQNEAQ (reference sequence). The CDR3: CASSYGGAGETQYF. The DNA of the CDR3 is TGTGCCAGCAGCTACGGGGGCGCGGGAGAGACCCAGTACTTC.

This sequence joins TRBV6-5 and TRBJ2-5; possible D gene TRBD2, 6 bases. Germline V CDR1 and CDR2: MNHEY, SVGAGI. Trimming cost V 1 base and J 0 bases, with 9 bases left between them. The CDR3 runs to 15 residues. The CDR3 sequence: CASSYFRGNQETQYF. The CDR3 nucleotides are TGTGCCAGCAGTTACTTCCGGGGGAACCAAGAGACCCAGTACTTC.

The chain combines TRBV5-1 with TRBJ2-1; 9 positions match TRBD2. Trimming took 4 bases from V and 7 from J; bases not matched to a gene: 21. Germline V gives CDR1 SGHRS, CDR2 YFSETQ. This CDR3 has 19 amino acids. The CDR3 DNA follows: TGCGCCAGCAGCCTCGGACAGGCCTGGGGAAGCGGGAGGTCAAATGAGCAGTTCTTC. Encoded protein: CASSLGQAWGSGRSNEQFF.